The sequence of this TCR beta chain was determined in a study of OX40 agonist ivuxolimab in advanced cancers. Study summary: The patients received agonistic anti-OX40 (CD134) antibody ivuxolimab. From about 20 to 80 years was the age range, with a mean of approximately 63 years, and 65% to 90% were male. Study outcomes and limitations: Clones of CD4+ and CD8+ blood T cells grew by week 6 at doses of 0.1 to 3.0 mg/kg.

The protocol was immunoSEQ multiplex PCR, while the TCRdb copy is restricted to in-frame clones and leaves out a portion. Of about 36,000 clones listed, 70% to 80% are singletons. This clone was recorded a few times. As yet, its antigen is unknown. CDR1 is SGHAT and CDR2 is FQDESV in the germline V gene (reference sequence). Trimming left V 5 bases short and J 3 bases short, with 14 bases between. The CDR3 extends over 14 amino acids. The clonotype was recovered from an adult with an advanced solid tumor such as melanoma, head and neck, liver or kidney cancer. The sample here was CD4+ or CD8+ T cells sorted from blood, taken in a trial of the OX40 agonist ivuxolimab. The chain uses TRBV11-1 and TRBJ2-7; a possible D gene is TRBD1 (5 bases). The CDR3 coding sequence is TGTGCCAGCAGCCCGAGGCAGGGTTTCTACGAGCAGTACTTC. Amino acids: CASSPRQGFYEQYF.